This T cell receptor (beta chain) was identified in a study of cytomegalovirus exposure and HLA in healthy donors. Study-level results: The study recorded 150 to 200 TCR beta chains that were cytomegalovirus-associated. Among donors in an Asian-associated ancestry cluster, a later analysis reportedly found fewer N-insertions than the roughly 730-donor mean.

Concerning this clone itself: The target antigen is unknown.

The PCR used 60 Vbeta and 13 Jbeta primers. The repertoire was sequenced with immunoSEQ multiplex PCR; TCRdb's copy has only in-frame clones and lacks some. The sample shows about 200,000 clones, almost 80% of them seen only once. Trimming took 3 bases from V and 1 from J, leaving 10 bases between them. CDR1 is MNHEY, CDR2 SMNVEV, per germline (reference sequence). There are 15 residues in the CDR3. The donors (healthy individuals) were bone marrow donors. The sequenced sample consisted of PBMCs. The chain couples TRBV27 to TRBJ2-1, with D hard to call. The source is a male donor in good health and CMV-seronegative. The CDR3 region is CASSLGARSYNEQFF. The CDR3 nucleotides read TGTGCCAGCAGTTTGGGTGCGAGGTCCTACAATGAGCAGTTCTTC.